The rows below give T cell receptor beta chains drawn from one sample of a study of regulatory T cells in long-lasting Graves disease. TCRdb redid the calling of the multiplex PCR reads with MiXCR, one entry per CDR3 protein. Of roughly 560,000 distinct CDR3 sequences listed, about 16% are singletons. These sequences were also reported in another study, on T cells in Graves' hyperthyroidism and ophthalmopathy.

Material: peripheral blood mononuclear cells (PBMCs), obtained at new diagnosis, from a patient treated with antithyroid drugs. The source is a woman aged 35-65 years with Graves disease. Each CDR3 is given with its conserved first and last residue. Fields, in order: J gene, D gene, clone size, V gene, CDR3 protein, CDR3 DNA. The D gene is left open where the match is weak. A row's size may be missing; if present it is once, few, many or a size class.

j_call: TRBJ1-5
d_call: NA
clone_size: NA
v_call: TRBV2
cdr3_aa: CASSRQEGQPQHF
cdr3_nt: TGTGCCAGCAGCCGACAGGAGGGTCAGCCCCAGCATTTT

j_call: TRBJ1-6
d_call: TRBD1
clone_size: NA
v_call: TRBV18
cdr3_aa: CASSPTGDPYNSPLHF
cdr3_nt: TGTGCCAGCTCACCGACAGGGGACCCTTATAATTCACCCCTCCACTTT

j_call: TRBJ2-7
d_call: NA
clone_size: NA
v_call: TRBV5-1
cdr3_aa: CASSLQGHEQYF
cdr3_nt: TGCGCCAGCAGCTTACAGGGCCACGAGCAGTACTTC

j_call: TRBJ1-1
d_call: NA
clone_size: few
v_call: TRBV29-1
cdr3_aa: CSARGGTQNTEAFF
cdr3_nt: TGCAGCGCAAGGGGGGGGACCCAGAACACTGAAGCTTTCTTT

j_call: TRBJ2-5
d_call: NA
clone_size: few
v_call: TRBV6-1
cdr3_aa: CASRRVGAQETQYF
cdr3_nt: TGTGCCAGCCGACGGGTGGGAGCGCAAGAGACCCAGTACTTC

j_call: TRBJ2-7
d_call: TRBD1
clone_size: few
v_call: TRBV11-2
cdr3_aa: CASSLGSPLGTADYEQYF
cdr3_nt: TGTGCCAGCAGCTTAGGCTCTCCCCTCGGGACAGCTGACTACGAGCAGTACTTC

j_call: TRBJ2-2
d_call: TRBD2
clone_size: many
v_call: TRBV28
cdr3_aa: CASSAFTSGANTGELFF
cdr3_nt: TGTGCCAGCAGCGCGTTCACTAGCGGGGCTAACACCGGGGAGCTGTTTTTT

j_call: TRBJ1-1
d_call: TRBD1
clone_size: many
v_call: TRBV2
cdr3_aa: CASRTLTGGYTEAFF
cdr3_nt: TGTGCCAGCAGGACCCTCACAGGGGGCTACACTGAAGCTTTCTTT

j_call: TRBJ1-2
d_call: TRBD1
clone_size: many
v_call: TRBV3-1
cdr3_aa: CASSQGGTDYGYTF
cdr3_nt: TGTGCCAGCAGTCAAGGAGGGACAGACTATGGCTACACCTTC

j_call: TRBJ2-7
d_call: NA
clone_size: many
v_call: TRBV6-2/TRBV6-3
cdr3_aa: CAIGRTYEQYF
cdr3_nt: TGTGCCATAGGACGGACCTACGAGCAGTACTTC

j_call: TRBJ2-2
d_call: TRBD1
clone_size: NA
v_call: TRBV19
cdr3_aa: CASSSLQGRFVTGTGELFF
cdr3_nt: TGTGCCAGTAGTTCCTTACAGGGGCGATTCGTAACGGGGACCGGGGAGCTGTTTTTT

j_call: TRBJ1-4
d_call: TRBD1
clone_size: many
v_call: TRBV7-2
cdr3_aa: CASSFDRGANEKLFF
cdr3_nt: TGTGCCAGCAGCTTCGACAGGGGCGCAAATGAAAAACTGTTTTTT

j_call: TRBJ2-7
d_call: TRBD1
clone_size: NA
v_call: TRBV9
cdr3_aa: CASSVDQGAGYEQYF
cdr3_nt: TGTGCCAGCAGCGTAGACCAGGGGGCCGGCTACGAGCAGTACTTC

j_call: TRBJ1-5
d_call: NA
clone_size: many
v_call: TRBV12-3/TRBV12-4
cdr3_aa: CASTEIGDQPQHF
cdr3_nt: TGTGCCAGCACCGAGATCGGAGATCAGCCCCAGCATTTT

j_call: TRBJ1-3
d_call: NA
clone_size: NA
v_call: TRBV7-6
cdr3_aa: CASSKMAGNTIYF
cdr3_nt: TGTGCCAGCAGCAAGATGGCTGGAAACACCATATATTTT

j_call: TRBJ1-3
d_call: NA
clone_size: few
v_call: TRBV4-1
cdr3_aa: CASSQNWDTGNTIYF
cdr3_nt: TGCGCCAGCAGCCAAAACTGGGACACGGGAAACACCATATATTTT